This TCR beta chain derives from a study of blood T cell repertoires in COVID-19. Measured with immunoSEQ multiplex PCR; TCRdb has only the in-frame clones, and not every one. The sample holds around 440,000 clones, about 87% seen once. Germline V lookup: CDR1 PRHDT, CDR2 FYEKMQ (reference sequence). V was clipped by 5 bases and J by 3 bases, with 8 bases between them. The CDR3 has 12 amino acids. In Seattle, patients joined the study during active infection and were tracked longitudinally. Specimen: peripheral blood. This sequence originates from a woman aged 50 to 60 with COVID-19, enrolled during active disease. The chain joins TRBV13 to TRBJ2-7; weak D call: TRBD2 (6 bases). The CDR3 is CASSIGSYEQYF. CDR3 nucleotides: TGTGCCAGCAGCATCGGGAGCTACGAGCAGTACTTC.